The next 24 T cell receptor beta chains were all read from a single sample in a study of T cell responses to AZD1222 COVID-19 vaccine. Sequenced by immunoSEQ multiplex PCR; TCRdb stores in-frame clones only, minus some. In the table there are 110,000 to 150,000 clones, roughly 90% of which are singletons. The sample in question was peripheral blood, obtained 28 days after the second AZD1222 dose. The receptors derive from an adult who received the AZD1222 COVID-19 vaccine.

The chain uses TRBV24-1 and TRBJ2-6, with 7 bases that match TRBD1. Germline CDR1 KGHDR, CDR2 SFDVKD. The CDR3 totals 16 residues. V dropped 9 bases and J dropped 2; count of bases not matched to a gene: 9. The CDR3 loop reads CATAPQQGAGANVLTF. The CDR3 nucleotides are TGTGCCACCGCACCCCAGCAGGGGGCTGGGGCCAACGTCCTGACTTTC.

The rearrangement joins TRBV19 to TRBJ2-7; 9 bases are a match to TRBD1. From germline, CDR1 is LNHDA and CDR2 SQIVND (reference sequence). This CDR3 has 15 amino acids. The V gene end was trimmed by 1 base and the J gene end by 6 bases; junction bases not matched to a gene: 7. DNA of the CDR3: TGTGCCAGTAGTATAGTTGGACAGGGGTATGGCGAGCAGTACTTC. This encodes CASSIVGQGYGEQYF.

The chain employs TRBV28 and TRBJ1-5, with D perhaps TRBD1 (6 bases). The CDR3 spans 14 residues. The germline V gene encodes CDR1 MDHEN and CDR2 SYDVKM. The germline V and J ends were trimmed by 7 bases and 5 bases, with 15 bases remaining between them. This CDR3 reads CASILGGKDQPQHF. The CDR3 coding sequence is TGTGCCAGCATCCTAGGGGGGAAGGATCAGCCCCAGCATTTT.

The chain combines TRBV6-1 with TRBJ1-2, with a weak D call TRBD1 (6 bases). The CDR3 is 16 amino acids. In germline, CDR1 is MNHNS, CDR2 SASEGT. Trimming shortened V by 1 base and J by 2 bases, and 14 bases separated the two germline ends. This CDR3 is CASSEDWRGANYGYTF. CDR3 nucleotide sequence: TGTGCCAGCAGTGAAGATTGGCGGGGGGCCAACTATGGCTACACCTTC.

The CDR3 DNA reads as TGTGCCAGCAGCTCTCTGGGGGGGGATAGCAATCAGCCCCAGCATTTT. It encodes CASSSLGGDSNQPQHF. The chain couples TRBV5-5 to TRBJ1-5; possible D gene TRBD1, 5 bases. The V and J ends lost 3 bases and 0 bases respectively, with 13 bases between them. Germline V CDR1 and CDR2: SGHKS, YYEKEE (reference sequence). The CDR3 runs 16 residues.

The rearrangement joins TRBV6-5 to TRBJ1-1; D gene ambiguous. The CDR3 totals 14 residues. V was pared by 0 bases and J by 2 bases, with 7 bases between. Germline V gives CDR1 MNHEY, CDR2 SVGAGI. The CDR3: CASSYSGVNTEAFF. The CDR3 DNA is TGTGCCAGCAGTTACTCCGGAGTCAACACTGAAGCTTTCTTT.

The V gene is TRBV5-1, the J gene TRBJ2-1, with 8 bases identical to TRBD1. The CDR3 has 16 residues. CDR1 is SGHRS, CDR2 YFSETQ, per germline. With 5 bases clipped from V and 3 bases from J, the junction kept 10 bases outside the gene matches. The CDR3 here is CASRPTGGFVYNEQFF. CDR3 DNA sequence: TGCGCCAGCAGACCTACAGGGGGATTTGTCTACAATGAGCAGTTCTTC. The full variable domain, rest sourced from reference TRBV5-1 and TRBJ2-1, is KAGVTQTPRYLIKTRGQQVTLSCSPISGHRSVSWYQQTPGQGLQFLFEYFSETQRNKGNFPGRFSGRQFSNSRSEMNVSTLELGDSALYLCASRPTGGFVYNEQFFGPGTRLTVL.

This clone was seen only once. The V call is TRBV19, the J call TRBJ2-3; the match to TRBD2 covers 7 bases. Trimming cost V 5 bases and J 4 bases; bases outside gene matches: 15. The CDR3 is made up of 17 amino acids. Germline CDR1 and CDR2: LNHDA and SQIVND (reference sequence). The CDR3 loop reads CASSHPGGQGGADTQYF. The CDR3 DNA reads as TGTGCCAGTAGTCATCCTGGTGGGCAGGGAGGGGCAGATACGCAGTATTTT. Full variable domain (outside the CDR3, taken from reference TRBV19 and TRBJ2-3): DGGITQSPKYLFRKEGQNVTLSCEQNLNHDAMYWYRQDPGQGLRLIYYSQIVNDFQKGDIAEGYSVSREKKESFPLTVTSAQKNPTAFYLCASSHPGGQGGADTQYFGPGTRLTVL.

The chain couples TRBV13 to TRBJ1-2; D remains unclear. The V end lost 5 bases, the J end lost 3 bases, and 16 bases lay between the germline ends. There are 15 residues in the CDR3. The germline V gene has CDR1 PRHDT and CDR2 FYEKMQ (reference sequence). The CDR3 region has the DNA TGTGCCAGCAGCCTCAATGTGGGCAGTTACTATGGCTACACCTTC. Its protein product is CASSLNVGSYYGYTF.

The chain links TRBV11-2 to TRBJ1-1; D remains ambiguous. The CDR3 is 12 residues long. V gave up 7 bases and J gave up 1 base, with 7 bases separating them. Germline CDR1 is SGHAT and CDR2 is FQNNGV. The CDR3 DNA is TGTGCCAGCATAGCTACGAACACTGAAGCTTTCTTT. Translating gives CASIATNTEAFF.

The rearrangement uses TRBV6-2 or TRBV6-3 and TRBJ2-1; 7 nucleotides match TRBD2. This CDR3 has 15 amino acids. CDR1 and CDR2 from the germline V gene are MNHEY and SVGEGT. The V gene end was trimmed by 1 base and the J gene end by 8 bases; junction bases not matched to a gene: 8. CDR3 sequence (DNA): TGTGCCAGCAGTTACTTTCGAGCGGGAAGGGATGAGCAGTTCTTC. The encoded protein is CASSYFRAGRDEQFF.

The chain couples TRBV7-9 to TRBJ2-1; 7 bases line up with TRBD2. Germline CDR1 and CDR2: SEHNR and FQNEAQ (reference sequence). V was clipped by 3 bases and J by 4 bases; unmatched bases: 3. This CDR3 contains 14 residues. The DNA for the CDR3 is TGTGCCAGCAGCTTTTCTAGCGGATACAATGAGCAGTTCTTC. Translated, it gives CASSFSSGYNEQFF.

The chain uses TRBV9 and TRBJ2-1; D gene ambiguous. This CDR3 comprises 16 residues. Per germline, CDR1 SGDLS and CDR2 YYNGEE. V lost 0 bases and J lost 3, with 13 bases in between. CDR3 DNA sequence: TGTGCCAGCAGCGTAGGTTCGGGCCCGAACTACAATGAGCAGTTCTTC. Translation gives CASSVGSGPNYNEQFF.

This clone was seen just once. This rearrangement joins TRBV10-3 to TRBJ2-7; possibly TRBD2 for D (6 bases). The V end was cut by 0 bases, the J end by 2 bases, with 8 bases between. This CDR3 comprises 14 residues. The V gene's germline CDR1 is ENHRY and CDR2 SYGVKD. Here the CDR3 DNA reads TGTGCCATCAGTGAGTCTGGGGGGACCTACGAGCAGTACTTC. Encoded protein: CAISESGGTYEQYF.

The chain combines TRBV6-5 with TRBJ2-7; TRBD2 agrees at 12 bases. The germline gives CDR1 MNHEY, CDR2 SVGAGI. V shed 6 bases and J 7 bases; nucleotides not matched to a gene: 10. This CDR3 is 15 amino acids long. The CDR3 sequence: CASSPLAGGLGEQYF. The CDR3 nucleotides are TGTGCCAGCAGCCCACTAGCGGGAGGATTAGGGGAGCAGTACTTC.

V is TRBV6-4 and J is TRBJ1-5; 9 bases line up with TRBD1. V was clipped by 6 bases and J by 0 bases; unmatched bases: 12. This CDR3 has 18 amino acids. Per the germline V gene, CDR1 is MRHNA and CDR2 is SNTAGT. The CDR3 coding sequence is TGTGCCAGCAGGTATACGGGACAGGGACGACTTAGCAATCAGCCCCAGCATTTT. Amino acid sequence: CASRYTGQGRLSNQPQHF.

The chain uses TRBV7-2 and TRBJ2-5, with D uncertain. The CDR3 runs 14 residues. The V end lost 5 bases, the J end lost 4 bases, and 14 bases lay between the germline ends. Germline V gene sequence: CDR1 SGHTA, CDR2 FQGNSA. CDR3 sequence: CASSPARVSETQYF. The CDR3 DNA is TGTGCCAGCAGCCCCGCTCGGGTGTCAGAGACCCAGTACTTC.

The V and J genes are TRBV30 and TRBJ1-5; 7 positions match TRBD1. From germline, CDR1 is GTSNPN and CDR2 SVGIG (reference sequence). The CDR3 covers 13 residues. V trimming: 5 bases; J trimming: 2 bases; junction bases outside the gene matches: 3. The CDR3 sequence is CAWGTARNQPQHF. Written as DNA, the CDR3 is TGTGCCTGGGGGACAGCGCGCAATCAGCCCCAGCATTTT.

The rearrangement uses TRBV18 and TRBJ1-5, with D possibly TRBD1 on 6 matching bases. Deletions cut 3 bases from V and 6 bases from J, with 21 bases between. Per the germline V gene, CDR1 is KGHSH and CDR2 is LQKENI. The CDR3 is 17 amino acids. The CDR3 DNA is TGTGCCAGCTCACCCCCACATCTCGGTCAGGGGAGTCAGCCCCAGCATTTT. It specifies CASSPPHLGQGSQPQHF. The full variable domain, completed using reference TRBV18 and TRBJ1-5, is NAGVMQNPRHLVRRRGQEARLRCSPMKGHSHVYWYRQLPEEGLKFMVYLQKENIIDESGMPKERFSAEFPKEGPSILRIQQVVRGDSAAYFCASSPPHLGQGSQPQHFGDGTRLSIL.

This clone appeared a single time. The chain couples TRBV6-5 to TRBJ1-2; maybe TRBD1 (5 bases). Deletions cut 6 bases from V and 5 bases from J, with 16 bases between. The CDR3 extends over 14 amino acids. The germline V gene has CDR1 MNHEY and CDR2 SVGAGI. The CDR3 DNA reads TGTGCCAGCAGCACCCCGGGGGGTGGATATGGCTACACCTTC. Translating gives CASSTPGGGYGYTF.

V gene TRBV6-2 or TRBV6-3 combines with J gene TRBJ2-1, with D perhaps being TRBD1 or TRBD2 (5 bases each). CDR1 MNHEY and CDR2 SVGEGT come from the germline V gene. V dropped 1 base and J dropped 7 bases, with 17 bases sitting between them. This CDR3 region has 16 residues. CDR3 loop: CASSYFVGEGRNEQFF. The CDR3 nucleotides are TGTGCCAGCAGTTACTTCGTGGGAGAGGGGAGAAATGAGCAGTTCTTC.

The genes are TRBV30 and TRBJ1-1; D gene unclear. Between the trimmed V and J ends, which lost 2 bases and 0 bases, there was a span of 7 bases. Germline CDR1 GTSNPN, CDR2 SVGIG (reference sequence). This CDR3 has 13 amino acids. DNA for the CDR3: TGTGCCTGGAGTAGGAGTATGAACACTGAAGCTTTCTTT. The encoded protein is CAWSRSMNTEAFF.

The V and J genes are TRBV28 and TRBJ2-2; the D is unclear. The CDR3 is 14 residues long. Germline-derived CDR1 and CDR2 are MDHEN and SYDVKM. Trimming shortened V by 4 bases and J by 6 bases, and 12 bases separated the two germline ends. The CDR3 loop is CASSSTWWAGELFF. DNA for the CDR3: TGTGCCAGCAGTTCGACTTGGTGGGCCGGGGAGCTGTTTTTT.

The chain couples TRBV15 to TRBJ2-7; possible D gene TRBD2, 6 bases. The CDR3 has 12 residues. The ends were cut back, 5 bases at V and 3 bases at J, with 8 bases in the middle. Germline-derived CDR1 and CDR2 are LNHNV and YYDKDF (reference sequence). CDR3 loop: CATSRGNYEQYF. The CDR3, as DNA: TGTGCCACCAGCCGGGGGAACTACGAGCAGTACTTC. Complete variable domain (other parts from reference TRBV15 and TRBJ2-7): DAMVIQNPRYQVTQFGKPVTLSCSQTLNHNVMYWYQQKSSQAPKLLFHYYDKDFNNEADTPDNFQSRRPNTSFCFLDIRSPGLGDTAMYLCATSRGNYEQYFGPGTRLTVT.